The rows below give T cell receptor beta chains drawn from one sample of a study of T cell repertoires in cytomegalovirus infection. TCRdb redid the calling of the reads with MiXCR, one entry per CDR3 protein. The sample gives 200,000 to 250,000 distinct CDR3 sequences, about 40% of which show up once; roughly three fifths is in the top ten. Their cognate antigens are unknown. This material consisted of CD8+ T cells from cultured PBMCs, taken from culture after CMV antigen stimulation. These TCRs come from a human donor in good health (CMV status not recorded). Some clones in this sample may be carry-over from other donors' samples. Each CDR3 is given with its conserved first and last residue. Each record gives: D gene, clone size, V gene, J gene, CDR3 protein, CDR3 DNA. The D gene is left open where the match is weak. Clone size appears in some rows only: once, few, many, or a class for an expanded clone.

>NA|NA|TRBV10-3|TRBJ2-1
CAISAGQSNEQFF
TGTGCCATCAGCGCGGGGCAGAGTAATGAGCAGTTCTTC
>NA|NA|TRBV12-3/TRBV12-4|TRBJ1-5
CASSFGHSNQPQHF
TGTGCCAGCAGTTTCGGCCACTCCAATCAGCCCCAGCATTTT
>NA|once|TRBV7-3|TRBJ1-6
CASSPVLGGSPLHF
TGTGCCAGCAGCCCTGTCCTGGGGGGTTCACCCCTCCACTTT
>NA|few|TRBV7-3|TRBJ2-3
CASSLWDTDTQYF
TGTGCCAGCAGCTTATGGGACACAGATACGCAGTATTTT
>TRBD1|NA|TRBV10-3|TRBJ1-3
CAIRLGTGTRNTIYF
TGTGCCATCAGACTCGGGACAGGTACCAGAAACACCATATATTTT
>TRBD2|NA|TRBV2|TRBJ2-5
CASSLSGKETQYF
TGTGCCAGCAGCCTTAGCGGGAAAGAGACCCAGTACTTC
>TRBD2|few|TRBV7-8|TRBJ2-3
CASSLLGLDADTQYF
TGTGCCAGCAGCCTCCTGGGACTAGATGCGGATACGCAGTATTTT
>TRBD1|few|TRBV28|TRBJ1-1
CASSSAQGAGKTEAFF
TGTGCCAGCAGTTCGGCACAGGGGGCTGGTAAAACTGAAGCTTTCTTT
>TRBD1|once|TRBV27|TRBJ2-7
CASTGTGAPGYEQYF
TGTGCCAGCACTGGGACAGGGGCCCCGGGGTACGAGCAGTACTTC
>NA|NA|TRBV7-8|TRBJ1-3
CASSLARPRGIDGNTIYF
TGTGCCAGCAGCTTAGCTCGGCCCCGTGGGATCGATGGAAACACCATATATTTT
>TRBD1|NA|TRBV7-3|TRBJ2-7
CASSWSRDRAYEQYF
TGTGCCAGCAGCTGGTCCCGGGACAGGGCTTACGAGCAGTACTTC
>NA|few|TRBV11-2|TRBJ1-2
CASSAPGARGYTF
TGTGCCAGCAGCGCCCCCGGGGCTCGGGGCTACACCTTC
>TRBD1|NA|TRBV10-3|TRBJ2-7
CAIMGQGLYEQYF
TGTGCCATCATGGGACAGGGACTCTACGAGCAGTACTTC
>NA|NA|TRBV6-5|TRBJ2-3
CASSHPTGGTDTQYF
TGTGCCAGCAGTCACCCGACAGGAGGAACAGATACGCAGTATTTT
>TRBD1|NA|TRBV20-1|TRBJ2-5
CSARRQGMEQETQYF
TGCAGTGCTAGGAGACAGGGGATGGAACAAGAGACCCAGTACTTC
>TRBD1|few|TRBV6-1|TRBJ2-1
CASSGWTGPRNEQFF
TGTGCCAGCAGTGGGTGGACAGGCCCTCGAAATGAGCAGTTCTTC
>TRBD1|NA|TRBV19|TRBJ2-7
CASSISTGRYYEQYF
TGTGCCAGTAGTATTTCGACAGGGAGATACTACGAGCAGTACTTC
>TRBD1|few|TRBV7-2|TRBJ1-1
CASSLREGTVNTEAFF
TGTGCCAGCAGCTTAAGAGAGGGGACAGTGAACACTGAAGCTTTCTTT
>TRBD1|once|TRBV7-9|TRBJ1-1
CASSLTGGKVNTEAFF
TGTGCCAGCAGCCTGACAGGGGGCAAGGTGAACACTGAAGCTTTCTTT
>TRBD2|NA|TRBV4-1|TRBJ2-3
CASSTRLAGATDTQYF
TGCGCCAGCAGCACGAGACTAGCGGGCGCCACAGATACGCAGTATTTT
>NA|NA|TRBV6-6|TRBJ2-7
CASTSDYEQYF
TGTGCCAGCACCTCAGATTACGAGCAGTACTTC
>TRBD2|NA|TRBV4-1|TRBJ2-2
CASRSSGGGTGELFF
TGCGCCAGCAGGAGTTCGGGAGGAGGGACCGGGGAGCTGTTTTTT
>TRBD1|NA|TRBV18|TRBJ2-1
CASSTGFEQFF
TGTGCCAGCTCGACAGGGTTTGAGCAGTTCTTC
>TRBD1|few|TRBV6-5|TRBJ2-1
CASSKTGSTYNEQFF
TGTGCCAGCAGTAAGACAGGGAGTACCTACAATGAGCAGTTCTTC
>NA|NA|TRBV12-3/TRBV12-4|TRBJ1-2
CASSPGVVGEGYTF
TGTGCCAGCAGCCCGGGTGTCGTAGGGGAGGGCTACACCTTC
>NA|many|TRBV29-1|TRBJ1-1
CSAYQRGPNTEAFF
TGCAGCGCTTATCAGCGGGGACCGAACACTGAAGCTTTCTTT
>NA|NA|TRBV7-6|TRBJ2-1
CASSFGKGNEQFF
TGTGCCAGCAGCTTCGGGAAGGGGAATGAGCAGTTCTTC
>NA|many|TRBV7-2|TRBJ2-2
CASSLGGGGGELFF
TGTGCCAGCAGCTTAGGCGGCGGAGGCGGGGAGCTGTTTTTT
>NA|NA|TRBV12-3/TRBV12-4|TRBJ1-3
CASTEGISGNTIYF
TGTGCCAGCACGGAGGGTATCTCTGGAAACACCATATATTTT
>NA|few|TRBV27|TRBJ1-2
CASGRGGDYGYTF
TGTGCCAGCGGCCGGGGGGGTGACTATGGCTACACCTTC
>TRBD1|few|TRBV4-2|TRBJ2-7
CASSQATGTVYEQYF
TGTGCCAGCAGCCAAGCCACCGGGACAGTCTACGAGCAGTACTTC
>NA|once|TRBV15|TRBJ2-3
CATSRDYRDLTDTQYF
TGTGCCACCAGCAGAGATTATCGGGATCTCACAGATACGCAGTATTTT
>TRBD2|NA|TRBV11-2|TRBJ2-3
CASSLEPKGREGLGDTQYF
TGTGCCAGCAGCTTAGAGCCCAAAGGGCGGGAGGGCCTGGGAGATACGCAGTATTTT
>NA|many|TRBV7-6|TRBJ2-1
CASSLASGTDSYNEQFF
TGTGCCAGCAGCTTAGCCAGCGGGACAGACTCCTACAATGAGCAGTTCTTC
>NA|NA|TRBV6-6|TRBJ1-6
CATTGQTSSYNSPLHF
TGTGCCACCACAGGACAGACGAGCTCCTATAATTCACCCCTCCACTTT